These T cell receptor beta chains were read from a single sample in a study of blood T cell repertoires in COVID-19. Data came from immunoSEQ multiplex PCR; TCRdb stores just in-frame clones and leaves some out. Among approximately 53,000 clones listed, approximately 80% were seen once. The sequencing input was peripheral blood. Source of these receptors: a woman aged 80 or over with COVID-19, enrolled during active disease. The CDR3 runs from the conserved cysteine through the conserved F or W. D genes are given only for firm matches. The size entry is marked missing in some rows and otherwise reads once, few, many or a size class.

.	.	TRBJ2-1	TRBV10-3	TGTGCCATCAGTGTTGGCGGATACAATGAGCAGTTCTTC	CAISVGGYNEQFF
TRBD1	.	TRBJ1-5	TRBV5-1	TGCGCCAGCAGCCCTGGGGGGACAGGTTATCAGCCCCAGCATTTT	CASSPGGTGYQPQHF
TRBD1	.	TRBJ2-5	TRBV27	TGTGCCAGCAGTCACGGACAGGGAGAGGTGACCCAGTACTTC	CASSHGQGEVTQYF
.	.	TRBJ2-1	TRBV7-3	TGTGCCAGCAGCTTAATGGACTCGGAGCAGTTCTTC	CASSLMDSEQFF
.	.	TRBJ1-1	TRBV7-9	TGTGCCAGCACCCCGCAGGGGAACACTGAAGCTTTCTTT	CASTPQGNTEAFF
.	.	TRBJ2-5	TRBV15	TGTGCCACCAGCAGAGATAACAGGGCGGAGGGGGCTCCCCGCAAACCCCAGTACTTC	CATSRDNRAEGAPRKPQYF
.	.	TRBJ1-2	TRBV30	TGTGCCACTGAGGGAACCTATGGCTACACCTTC	CATEGTYGYTF
TRBD2	.	TRBJ2-1	TRBV7-6	TGTGCCAGCAGCTTAATTCGGACTAGCAGCTCCTACAATGAGCAGTTCTTC	CASSLIRTSSSYNEQFF
.	few	TRBJ2-7	TRBV5-1	TGCGCCAGCAGCTTGAACTTGGGGGTGGGACTTTACGAGCAGTACTTC	CASSLNLGVGLYEQYF
.	.	TRBJ1-6	TRBV19	TGTGCCAGTAGGCGGGAATTTGATAATTCACCCCTCCACTTT	CASRREFDNSPLHF
.	.	TRBJ2-5	TRBV11-2	TGTGCCAGCAGCTTAGTGGTCCAGGGTTGGGAGACCCAGTACTTC	CASSLVVQGWETQYF
.	.	TRBJ2-1	TRBV13	TGTGCCAGCAGCTTAGGAAGAGGAGAAGAGCAGTTCTTC	CASSLGRGEEQFF
TRBD1	.	TRBJ1-2	TRBV7-9	TGTGCCAGCAGTTCTGGACAGGGGGCAGGGAGTTACTATGGCTACACCTTC	CASSSGQGAGSYYGYTF
TRBD1	.	TRBJ2-4	TRBV30	TGTGCCTGGAGGGGACAGGGGGCCAAAAACATTCAGTACTTC	CAWRGQGAKNIQYF
.	.	TRBJ1-3	TRBV5-1	TGCGCCAGCAGCTTGGGTTCCCGCTCTGGAAACACCATATATTTT	CASSLGSRSGNTIYF
TRBD2	.	TRBJ2-3	TRBV5-1	TGCGCCAGCAGCTCGCCCAGACTAGCGGGAGGGCCTGGTACGCAGTATTTT	CASSSPRLAGGPGTQYF
.	.	TRBJ1-1	TRBV3-1/TRBV3-2	TGTGCCAGCAGCCAGGCGGGGGAAGCTTTCTTT	CASSQAGEAFF
TRBD1	.	TRBJ2-7	TRBV19	TGTGCCAGTAGTCCAGACAGGGGGGACAACGAGCAGTACTTC	CASSPDRGDNEQYF
TRBD1	.	TRBJ2-1	TRBV5-5	TGTGCCAGCAGCCGGGGGGTTGCCGGGACAGGGGTCCTGGAGCAGTTCTTC	CASSRGVAGTGVLEQFF
.	.	TRBJ1-2	TRBV7-9	TGTGCCAGCAGCCCGACTGACTATGGCTACACCTTC	CASSPTDYGYTF
TRBD1	.	TRBJ2-3	TRBV6-1	TGTGCCAGCAGTGACGAGACAGGGCGTAAAGATACGCAGTATTTT	CASSDETGRKDTQYF
.	.	TRBJ1-2	TRBV28	TGTGCCAGCAGTGCCCCCTCGACAGGAGGCTATGGCTACACCTTC	CASSAPSTGGYGYTF
.	.	TRBJ2-3	TRBV19	TGTGCCAGACTCTCCCCCTTGCGCCTCACAGATACGCAGTATTTT	CARLSPLRLTDTQYF
.	.	TRBJ1-2	TRBV6-4	TGTGCCAGCAGTGACTCGCGCAGGGGATCTGGCTACACCTTC	CASSDSRRGSGYTF
TRBD2	.	TRBJ2-3	TRBV14	TGTGCCAGCAGTCGGACTAGCGGGTTGTCTAGCACAGATACGCAGTATTTT	CASSRTSGLSSTDTQYF
.	.	TRBJ2-7	TRBV15	TGTGCCACCAGCTCGGACGTAGCGAGCTCCTACGAGCAGTACTTC	CATSSDVASSYEQYF
.	.	TRBJ2-5	TRBV3-1/TRBV3-2	TGTGCCAGCAGCCAAGGTTTGCGGGTCCAAGAGACCCAGTACTTC	CASSQGLRVQETQYF
TRBD2	.	TRBJ2-4	TRBV4-1	TGCGCCAGCAGCCTTCTAGCGGGACTAGCCAAAAACATTCAGTACTTC	CASSLLAGLAKNIQYF
.	.	TRBJ1-5	TRBV10-3	TGTGCCATCAGGAACCAGGGTAGCAATCAGCCCCAGCATTTT	CAIRNQGSNQPQHF
TRBD1	.	TRBJ1-5	TRBV6-2/TRBV6-3	TGTGCCAGCAGTTTTAGACGGACAGGGAAGTATAGCAATCAGCCCCAGCATTTT	CASSFRRTGKYSNQPQHF
.	.	TRBJ1-1	TRBV7-2	TGTGCCAGCAGCTTACTACGAATGAACACTGAAGCTTTCTTT	CASSLLRMNTEAFF
.	.	TRBJ2-7	TRBV28	TGTGCCAGCAGGTCTGCGGCGCCAGACTACGAGCAGTACTTC	CASRSAAPDYEQYF
TRBD1	.	TRBJ1-2	TRBV11-2	TGTGCCAGCAGCTTATCGGCGACAGGGGATTATGGCTACACCTTC	CASSLSATGDYGYTF
TRBD2	.	TRBJ2-7	TRBV4-1	TGCGCCAGCAGCCAAGATCGGGAGGTAATAGGTTACGAGCAGTACTTC	CASSQDREVIGYEQYF
TRBD1	.	TRBJ2-1	TRBV19	TGTGCCAGTAGTGTTGGGACAGACTACAATGAGCAGTTCTTC	CASSVGTDYNEQFF
.	.	TRBJ1-2	TRBV19	TGTGCCAGTAGTATAGATCGCGTGTCCGCTTATGGCTACACCTTC	CASSIDRVSAYGYTF
.	once	TRBJ2-1	TRBV4-1	TGCGCCAGCAGCCCCCAGGCGGGGAATGAGCAGTTCTTC	CASSPQAGNEQFF
.	.	TRBJ2-1	TRBV7-9	TGTGCCAGCATCCGTACAGGGAATCGGTACAATGAGCAGTTCTTC	CASIRTGNRYNEQFF